The 18 T cell receptor beta chains presented below share a single source sample, sequenced in a study of regulatory T cells in long-lasting Graves disease. Sample time point: persistent/refractory GD, antithyroid drugs over 5 years with positive TRAb. Isolated PBMC RNA provided the starting material for the TCR library. In building TCR beta libraries, iRepertoire HTBI primers were used together with Arm-PCR of CDR3 regions. Using its own MiXCR run on the multiplex PCR reads, TCRdb lists one record per CDR3 protein. The repertoire includes some 440,000 distinct CDR3 sequences, more than 20% of them detected once, and 7% to 9.5% sits in the top ten. Sequenced here: peripheral blood mononuclear cells (PBMCs), sampled when the disease was refractory, from a patient treated with antithyroid drugs. All receptors derive from a female donor with Graves disease.

There are many counts of this clonotype. V is TRBV28 and J is TRBJ2-5, with 7 bases identical to TRBD2. This CDR3 spans 13 amino acids. Trimming at V came to 7 bases and at J to 10 bases, leaving 12 bases not matched to a gene. Germline V gives CDR1 MDHEN, CDR2 SYDVKM. CDR3 DNA sequence: TGTGCCAGCACTTCGACAGTTCCGGGAGGCCAGTACTTC. Translated, it gives CASTSTVPGGQYF.

At least ten counts were recorded for this clonotype. V usage is TRBV2 and J usage is TRBJ1-4; D perhaps matches TRBD1 (5 bases). V lost 8 bases, J lost 7 bases, and 17 bases lay in between. This CDR3 is 14 amino acids long. CDR1 and CDR2 from the germline V gene are SNHLY and FYNNEI. The CDR3 here is CASLALQVTEKLFF. The DNA of the CDR3 is TGTGCCAGCCTAGCATTACAGGTTACTGAAAAACTGTTTTTT.

This clonotype came up a few times. This sequence joins TRBV7-9 and TRBJ2-3, with TRBD2 matching over 12 bases. CDR3 size: 17 residues. V gave up 4 bases and J gave up 5 bases; unmatched junction bases: 10. Germline-derived CDR1 and CDR2 are SEHNR and FQNEAQ (reference sequence). CDR3 amino acids: CASSSFRLAGVRDTQYF. The CDR3 DNA follows: TGTGCCAGCAGCTCCTTTCGACTAGCGGGAGTTCGAGATACGCAGTATTTT. The entire variable domain, with the rest obtained from reference TRBV7-9 and TRBJ2-3, is as follows: DTGVSQNPRHKITKRGQNVTFRCDPISEHNRLYWYRQTLGQGPEFLTYFQNEAQLEKSRLLSDRFSAERPKGSFSTLEIQRTEQGDSAMYLCASSSFRLAGVRDTQYFGPGTRLTVL.

This clonotype was seen only a few times. The J gene is TRBJ2-2, the V gene TRBV28, with a possible D match to TRBD2 (6 bases). The CDR3 length is 15 residues. The V end was cut by 6 bases, the J end by 4 bases, with 15 bases between. Germline V gene lookup returns CDR1 MDHEN and CDR2 SYDVKM. Written as DNA, the CDR3 is TGTGCCAGCAGGGTGGTGGGAGGAGGCACCGGGGAGCTGTTTTTT. Protein product: CASRVVGGGTGELFF. Using reference TRBV28 and TRBJ2-2 for the parts outside the CDR3, the full variable domain is DVKVTQSSRYLVKRTGEKVFLECVQDMDHENMFWYRQDPGLGLRLIYFSYDVKMKEKGDIPEGYSVSREKKERFSLILESASTNQTSMYLCASRVVGGGTGELFFGEGSRLTVL.

A remark on this clonotype: Possible read error: a much larger clone is one base away. The chain has TRBV6-1 and TRBJ2-7; possibly TRBD2 for D (5 bases). The CDR3 length is 14 residues. Germline CDR1 is MNHNS and CDR2 is SASEGT. V lost 4 bases, J lost 4 bases, and 14 bases lay in between. For the CDR3, the DNA is TGTGCCAGCAGTGGCCCAAATAGCGATTACGAGCAGTACTTC. Protein product: CASSGPNSDYEQYF.

This clonotype has a count of ten or more. The gene calls are TRBV28 and TRBJ2-7, with 13 bases identical to TRBD2. This CDR3 has 17 amino acids. V was pared by 4 bases and J by 7 bases, with 13 bases of the junction left unmatched. From germline, CDR1 is MDHEN and CDR2 SYDVKM. CDR3: CASSSPFGLAGVGEQYF. CDR3 in DNA: TGTGCCAGCAGTTCCCCCTTTGGACTAGCGGGAGTGGGGGAGCAGTACTTC.

This clonotype was seen ten or more times. CDR3 loop: CASSLDYKRGPYEQYF. CDR3 nucleotides: TGTGCCAGCAGCCTAGACTATAAGCGGGGACCCTACGAGCAGTACTTC. The V and J genes are TRBV27 and TRBJ2-7; 7 bases align to TRBD2. This CDR3 contains 16 residues. With V trimmed by 6 bases and J by 2 bases, 13 bases remained unmatched. The germline V gene has CDR1 MNHEY and CDR2 SMNVEV (reference sequence).

This clonotype was observed at least ten times. The rearrangement uses TRBV28 and TRBJ1-2; D gene ambiguous. Germline CDR1 and CDR2: MDHEN and SYDVKM. The CDR3 is 14 amino acids. Trimming took 2 bases from V and 3 from J, leaving 10 bases between them. CDR3: CASSLAGSHYGYTF. CDR3 nucleotide sequence: TGTGCCAGCAGTTTAGCGGGTAGTCACTATGGCTACACCTTC.

The sample holds many counts of this clonotype. This chain links TRBV5-1 with TRBJ1-1; no clear D gene. The CDR3 has 15 amino acids. The germline V and J ends were trimmed by 1 base and 4 bases, with 14 bases remaining between them. The germline V gene encodes CDR1 SGHRS and CDR2 YFSETQ. CDR3 sequence: CASSLKLGRTTEAFF. CDR3 DNA sequence: TGCGCCAGCAGCTTGAAGTTAGGGAGGACCACTGAAGCTTTCTTT. The complete variable domain, with remaining parts taken from reference TRBV5-1 and TRBJ1-1, reads KAGVTQTPRYLIKTRGQQVTLSCSPISGHRSVSWYQQTPGQGLQFLFEYFSETQRNKGNFPGRFSGRQFSNSRSEMNVSTLELGDSALYLCASSLKLGRTTEAFFGQGTRLTVV.

The chain recombines TRBV18 with TRBJ2-7; 7 bases fit TRBD1. J lost 4 bases, V lost 6 bases, and 9 bases had no gene match. The CDR3 runs 14 residues. The germline CDR1 and CDR2 sequences are KGHSH and LQKENI. CDR3 loop: CASSPQDRLYEQYF. CDR3 coding DNA: TGTGCCAGCTCTCCCCAGGACAGGTTATACGAGCAGTACTTC.

This clonotype has at least ten counts. V is TRBV20-1 and J is TRBJ2-7, with unresolved D. This CDR3 has 15 residues. Between the trimmed V and J ends, which lost 0 bases and 4 bases, there was a span of 16 bases. Germline V gene sequence: CDR1 DFQATT, CDR2 SNEGSKA (reference sequence). For the CDR3, the DNA is TGCAGTGCTAGAGATCTCACGATCTCATCTTACGAGCAGTACTTC. It is translated as CSARDLTISSYEQYF.

As concerns this clonotype: This sequence may be a read error, since a much larger clone differs from it by one base. The CDR3 does not end in the conserved phenylalanine or tryptophan, so this is likely a read error. The J gene is TRBJ2-5, the V gene TRBV9; 10 bases match TRBD1. CDR1 and CDR2 from the germline V gene are SGDLS and YYNGEE. With V trimmed by 4 bases and J by 4 bases, 4 bases remained unmatched. This CDR3 comprises 14 residues. CDR3 region: CASSTRQGAETQYL. Written as DNA, the CDR3 is TGTGCCAGCAGCACACGACAGGGGGCAGAGACCCAGTACCTC.

There are a few counts of this clonotype. The rearrangement uses TRBV19 and TRBJ2-7, with 9 positions matching TRBD2. The germline gives CDR1 LNHDA, CDR2 SQIVND (reference sequence). CDR3 length: 14 residues. The V segment lost 7 bases and the J segment 6 bases; nucleotides outside the gene matches: 10. This CDR3 is CASTPTSGPPEQYF. CDR3 coding DNA: TGTGCCAGTACCCCGACTAGCGGCCCTCCCGAGCAGTACTTC.

The chain links TRBV7-3 to TRBJ2-2, with 12 bases matching TRBD1. J gave up 0 bases and V 5 bases, and 19 bases lay outside the gene matches. Germline V CDR1 and CDR2: SGHTA, FQGTGA. The CDR3 totals 22 residues. CDR3 nucleotides: TGTGCCAGCAGCCCCTATAGAGGATTGGGACAGGGGGCAAAATCGAACACCGGGGAGCTGTTTTTT. Amino acids: CASSPYRGLGQGAKSNTGELFF.

J is TRBJ2-1 and V is TRBV5-4; D is unclear. Germline CDR1 reads SGHNT; CDR2 reads YYREEE (reference sequence). There are 13 residues in the CDR3. With 3 bases removed from V and 3 bases from J, the gap between germline ends came to 7 bases. CDR3 protein: CASSSPSYNEQFF. In DNA, the CDR3 is TGTGCCAGCAGCTCACCTAGCTACAATGAGCAGTTCTTC.

Points on this clonotype: The CDR3 ends on some other residue instead of the conserved phenylalanine or tryptophan, so this is likely a read error. The V and J genes are TRBV12-3 or TRBV12-4 and TRBJ2-2; D is possibly TRBD2 (5 bases). V shed 6 bases and J shed 4 bases, with 21 bases lying between them. The CDR3 runs 17 residues. CDR3 coding DNA: TGTGCCAGCAGGCCTTCGAGGGCAAAGGCACGCACCGGGGAGCTGTTTCTT. As protein: CASRPSRAKARTGELFL.

This clonotype has a count of ten or more. This chain connects TRBV3-1 to TRBJ2-7; D is uncertain. The length of the CDR3 is 14 residues. Germline CDR1 is LGHDT and CDR2 is YNNKEL (reference sequence). Trimming shortened V by 0 bases and J by 5 bases, and 11 bases separated the two germline ends. CDR3: CASSQESGRHEQYF. The CDR3 DNA is TGTGCCAGCAGCCAAGAATCAGGACGCCACGAGCAGTACTTC.

This clonotype has at least ten counts. DNA for the CDR3: TGTGCCAGCAGAATGGTGGGGACGAACACTGAAGCTTTCTTT. Amino acids: CASRMVGTNTEAFF. The chain recombines TRBV28 with TRBJ1-1; perhaps TRBD1 as D (5 bases). Germline CDR1 and CDR2: MDHEN and SYDVKM. Trimming pared 6 bases from V and 1 base from J, leaving 12 bases between. This CDR3 comprises 14 residues.